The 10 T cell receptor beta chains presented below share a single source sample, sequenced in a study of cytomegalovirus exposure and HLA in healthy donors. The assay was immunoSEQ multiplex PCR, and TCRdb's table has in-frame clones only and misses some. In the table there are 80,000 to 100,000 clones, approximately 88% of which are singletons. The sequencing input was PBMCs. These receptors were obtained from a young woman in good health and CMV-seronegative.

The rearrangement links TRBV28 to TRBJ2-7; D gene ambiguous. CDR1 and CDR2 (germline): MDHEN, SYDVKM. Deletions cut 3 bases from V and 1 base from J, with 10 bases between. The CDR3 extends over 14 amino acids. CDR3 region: CASSFIEASYEQYF. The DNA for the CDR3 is TGTGCCAGCAGTTTTATTGAGGCTTCCTACGAGCAGTACTTC.

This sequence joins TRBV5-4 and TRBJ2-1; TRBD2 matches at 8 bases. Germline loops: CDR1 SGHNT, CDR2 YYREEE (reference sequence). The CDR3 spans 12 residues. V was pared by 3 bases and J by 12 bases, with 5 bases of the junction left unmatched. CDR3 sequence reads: CASSSGGGGQFF. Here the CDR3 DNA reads TGTGCCAGCAGCTCCGGGGGGGGCGGGCAGTTCTTC.

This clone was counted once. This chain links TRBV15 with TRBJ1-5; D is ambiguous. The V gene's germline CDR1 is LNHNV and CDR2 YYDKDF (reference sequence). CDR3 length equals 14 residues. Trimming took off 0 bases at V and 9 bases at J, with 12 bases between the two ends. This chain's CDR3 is CATSRDRNSGPQHF. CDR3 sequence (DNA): TGTGCCACCAGCAGAGACAGAAATTCTGGGCCCCAGCATTTT.

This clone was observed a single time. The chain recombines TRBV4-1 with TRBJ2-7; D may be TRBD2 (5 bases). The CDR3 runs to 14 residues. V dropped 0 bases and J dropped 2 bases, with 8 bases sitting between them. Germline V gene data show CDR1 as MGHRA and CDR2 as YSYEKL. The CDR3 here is CASSQDDYTYEQYF. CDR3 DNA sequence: TGCGCCAGCAGCCAAGATGACTACACCTACGAGCAGTACTTC.

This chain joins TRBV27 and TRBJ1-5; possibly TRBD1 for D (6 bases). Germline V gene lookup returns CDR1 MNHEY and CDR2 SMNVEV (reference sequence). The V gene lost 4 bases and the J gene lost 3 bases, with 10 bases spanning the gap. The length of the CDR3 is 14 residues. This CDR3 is CASSYTGYNQPQHF. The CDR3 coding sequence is TGTGCCAGCAGTTATACAGGGTACAATCAGCCCCAGCATTTT.

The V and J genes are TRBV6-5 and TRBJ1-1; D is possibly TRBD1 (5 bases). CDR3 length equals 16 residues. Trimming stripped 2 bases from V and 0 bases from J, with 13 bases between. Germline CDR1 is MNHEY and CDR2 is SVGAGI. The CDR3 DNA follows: TGTGCCAGCAGTTACGGGTATTCAGGGATGAACACTGAAGCTTTCTTT. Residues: CASSYGYSGMNTEAFF.

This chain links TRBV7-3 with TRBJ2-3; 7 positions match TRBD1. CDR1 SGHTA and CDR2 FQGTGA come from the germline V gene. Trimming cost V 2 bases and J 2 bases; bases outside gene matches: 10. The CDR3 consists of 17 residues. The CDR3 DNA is TGTGCCAGCAGCTTAGGTCGGGACAGTCTATTCACAGATACGCAGTATTTT. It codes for CASSLGRDSLFTDTQYF.

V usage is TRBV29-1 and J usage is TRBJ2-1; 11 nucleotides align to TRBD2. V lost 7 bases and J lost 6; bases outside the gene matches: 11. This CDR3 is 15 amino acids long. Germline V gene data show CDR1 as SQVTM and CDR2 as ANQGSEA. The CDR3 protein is CSAPYSGRAGNEQFF. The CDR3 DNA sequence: TGCAGCGCCCCGTATAGCGGGAGGGCTGGCAATGAGCAGTTCTTC.

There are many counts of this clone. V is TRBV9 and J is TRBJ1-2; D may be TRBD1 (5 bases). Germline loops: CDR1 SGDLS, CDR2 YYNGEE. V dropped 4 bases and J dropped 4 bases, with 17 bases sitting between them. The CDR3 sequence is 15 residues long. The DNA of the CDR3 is TGTGCCAGCAGCCCCAATACGGGGGGACTCTATGGCTACACCTTC. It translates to CASSPNTGGLYGYTF.

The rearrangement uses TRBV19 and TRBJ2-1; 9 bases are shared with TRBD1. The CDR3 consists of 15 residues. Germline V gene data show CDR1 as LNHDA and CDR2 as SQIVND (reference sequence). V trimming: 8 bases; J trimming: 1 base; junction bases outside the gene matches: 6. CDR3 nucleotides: TGTGCCAGTTGGGGGACAGGGCGATCCTACAATGAGCAGTTCTTC. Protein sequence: CASWGTGRSYNEQFF.